The clone carrying this T cell receptor beta chain was counted only a few times. Its antigen is as yet unknown. The data are from a study of T cells in localized non-small cell lung cancer. General study results and limits: Clonality peaked in uninvolved adjacent lung rather than tumor.

Produced via immunoSEQ multiplex PCR; TCRdb's table is partial and in-frame only. The sample includes about 64,000 clones, roughly four fifths of them seen just once. Germline V gene lookup returns CDR1 GTSNPN and CDR2 SVGIG (reference sequence). V shed 1 base and J shed 3 bases, with 7 bases lying between them. The CDR3 sequence is 13 residues long. V is TRBV30 and J is TRBJ1-5; D not certain. This clonotype was sampled from a man aged 40 to 70 with stage II lung adenocarcinoma. This specimen consisted of PBMCs, obtained before any cancer treatment. DNA of the CDR3: TGTGCCTGGAGTGACGATATCAATCAGCCCCAGCATTTT. It specifies CAWSDDINQPQHF. The full variable domain, rest sourced from reference TRBV30 and TRBJ1-5, is SQTIHQWPATLVQPVGSPLSLECTVEGTSNPNLYWYRQAAGRGLQLLFYSVGIGQISSEVPQNLSASRPQDRQFILSSKKLLLSDSGFYLCAWSDDINQPQHFGDGTRLSIL.